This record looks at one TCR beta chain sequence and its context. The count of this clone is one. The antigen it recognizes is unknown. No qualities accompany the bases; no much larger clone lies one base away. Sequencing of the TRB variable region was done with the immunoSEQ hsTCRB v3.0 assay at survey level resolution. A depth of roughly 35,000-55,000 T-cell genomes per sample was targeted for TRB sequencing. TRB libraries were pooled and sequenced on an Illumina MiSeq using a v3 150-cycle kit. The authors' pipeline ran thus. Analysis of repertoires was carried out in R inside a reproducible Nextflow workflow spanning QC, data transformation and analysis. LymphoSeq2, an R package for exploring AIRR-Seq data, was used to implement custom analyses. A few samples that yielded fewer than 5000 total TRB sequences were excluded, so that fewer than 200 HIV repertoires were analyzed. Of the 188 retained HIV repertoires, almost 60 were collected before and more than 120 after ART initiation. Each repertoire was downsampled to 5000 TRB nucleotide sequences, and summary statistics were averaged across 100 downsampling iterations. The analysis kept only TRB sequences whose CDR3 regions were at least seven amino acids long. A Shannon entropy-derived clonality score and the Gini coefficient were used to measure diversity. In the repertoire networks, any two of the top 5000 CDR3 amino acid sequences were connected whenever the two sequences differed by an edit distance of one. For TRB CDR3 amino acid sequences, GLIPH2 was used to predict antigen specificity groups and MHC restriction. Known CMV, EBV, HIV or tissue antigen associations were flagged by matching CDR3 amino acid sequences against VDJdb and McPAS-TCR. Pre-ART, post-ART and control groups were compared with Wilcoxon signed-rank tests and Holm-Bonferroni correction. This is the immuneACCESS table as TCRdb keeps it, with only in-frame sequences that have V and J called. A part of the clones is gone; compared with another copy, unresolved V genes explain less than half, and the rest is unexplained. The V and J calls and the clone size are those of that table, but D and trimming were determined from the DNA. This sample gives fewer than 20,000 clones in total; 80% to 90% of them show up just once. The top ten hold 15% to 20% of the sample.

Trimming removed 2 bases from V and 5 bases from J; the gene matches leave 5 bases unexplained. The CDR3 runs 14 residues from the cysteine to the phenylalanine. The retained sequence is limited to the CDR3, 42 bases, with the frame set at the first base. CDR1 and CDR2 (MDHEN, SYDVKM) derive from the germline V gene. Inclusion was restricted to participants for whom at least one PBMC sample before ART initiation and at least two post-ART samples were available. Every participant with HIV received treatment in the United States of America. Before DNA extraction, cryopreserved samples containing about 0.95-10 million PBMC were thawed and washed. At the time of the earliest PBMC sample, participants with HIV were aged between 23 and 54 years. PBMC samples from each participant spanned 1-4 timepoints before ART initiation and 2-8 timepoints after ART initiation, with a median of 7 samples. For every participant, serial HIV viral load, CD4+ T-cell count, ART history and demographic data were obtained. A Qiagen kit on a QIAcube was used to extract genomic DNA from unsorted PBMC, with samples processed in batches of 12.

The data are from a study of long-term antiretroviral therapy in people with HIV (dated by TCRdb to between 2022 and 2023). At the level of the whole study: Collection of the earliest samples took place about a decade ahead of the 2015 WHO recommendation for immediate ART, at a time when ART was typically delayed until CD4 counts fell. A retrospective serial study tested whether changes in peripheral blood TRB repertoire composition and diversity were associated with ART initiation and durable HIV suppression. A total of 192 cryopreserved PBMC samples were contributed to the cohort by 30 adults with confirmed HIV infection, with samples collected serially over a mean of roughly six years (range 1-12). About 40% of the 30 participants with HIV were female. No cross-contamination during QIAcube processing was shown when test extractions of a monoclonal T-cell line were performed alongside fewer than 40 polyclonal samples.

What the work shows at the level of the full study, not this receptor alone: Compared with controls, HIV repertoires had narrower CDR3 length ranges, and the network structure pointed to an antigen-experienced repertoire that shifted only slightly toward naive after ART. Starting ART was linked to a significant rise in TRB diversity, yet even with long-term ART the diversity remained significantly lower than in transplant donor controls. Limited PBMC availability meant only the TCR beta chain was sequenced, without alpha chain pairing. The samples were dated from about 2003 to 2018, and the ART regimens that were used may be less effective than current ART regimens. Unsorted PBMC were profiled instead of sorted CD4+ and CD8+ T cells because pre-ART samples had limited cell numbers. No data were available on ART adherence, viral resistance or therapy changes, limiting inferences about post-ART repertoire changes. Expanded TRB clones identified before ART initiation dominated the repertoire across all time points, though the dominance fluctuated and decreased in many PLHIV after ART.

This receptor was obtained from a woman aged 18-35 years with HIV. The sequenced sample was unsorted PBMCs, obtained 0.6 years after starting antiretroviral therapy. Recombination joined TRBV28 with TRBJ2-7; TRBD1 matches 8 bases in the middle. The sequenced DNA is TGTGCCAGCAGTTTAAGGACAGGGATCAACGAGCAGTACTTC. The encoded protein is CASSLRTGINEQYF.